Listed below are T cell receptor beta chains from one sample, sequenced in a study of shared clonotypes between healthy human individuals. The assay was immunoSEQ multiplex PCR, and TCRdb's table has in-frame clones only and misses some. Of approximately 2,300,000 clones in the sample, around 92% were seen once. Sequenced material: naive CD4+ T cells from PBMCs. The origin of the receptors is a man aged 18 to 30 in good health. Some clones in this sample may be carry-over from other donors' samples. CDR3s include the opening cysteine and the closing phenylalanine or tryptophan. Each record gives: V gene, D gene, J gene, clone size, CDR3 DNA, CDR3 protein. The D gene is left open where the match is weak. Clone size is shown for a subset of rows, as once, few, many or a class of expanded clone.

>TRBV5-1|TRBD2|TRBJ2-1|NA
TGCGCCAGCAGCTTGGTAATAGCGGGCGGATTTTACAATGAGCAGTTCTTC
CASSLVIAGGFYNEQFF
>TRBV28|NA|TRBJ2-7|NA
TGTGCCAGCAGTTTCCGGGAGGAGCAGTACTTC
CASSFREEQYF
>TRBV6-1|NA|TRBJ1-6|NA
TGTGCCAGCAGTGTGAAGACAGATAATTCACCCCTCCACTTT
CASSVKTDNSPLHF
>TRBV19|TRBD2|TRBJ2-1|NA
TGTGCCAGTAGTATAGCTAGCGGGCCGGGCAATGAGCAGTTCTTC
CASSIASGPGNEQFF
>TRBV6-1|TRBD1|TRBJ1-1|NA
TGTGCCAGCAGAACGGGACAGGGGAACACTGAAGCTTTCTTT
CASRTGQGNTEAFF
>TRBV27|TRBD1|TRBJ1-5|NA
TGTGCCAGCAGTTCTGGGACAGGGTACAGGAGCCAGCCCCAGCATTTT
CASSSGTGYRSQPQHF
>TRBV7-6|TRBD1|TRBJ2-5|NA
TGTGCCAGCAGCTCTCGGGACAGGGAAGAGACCCAGTACTTC
CASSSRDREETQYF
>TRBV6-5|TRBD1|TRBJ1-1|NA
TGTGCCAGCAGTAGAGGGGGCCGGGGCACTGAAGCTTTCTTT
CASSRGGRGTEAFF
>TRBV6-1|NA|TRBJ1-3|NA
TGTGCCAGCTTCGGTGGAAACACCATATATTTT
CASFGGNTIYF
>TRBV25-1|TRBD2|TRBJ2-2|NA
TGTGCCAGCAGTGGAATAGCGGGAGCCCACGGGGAGCTGTTTTTT
CASSGIAGAHGELFF
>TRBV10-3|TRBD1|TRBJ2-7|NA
TGTGCCATCAGTGACGAAGGACAGGGCTCCTACGAGCAGTACTTC
CAISDEGQGSYEQYF
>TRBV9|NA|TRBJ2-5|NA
TGTGCCAGCAGCCTCACTTGGGGTCACGCGATGGAGACCCAGTACTTC
CASSLTWGHAMETQYF
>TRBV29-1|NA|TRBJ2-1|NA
TGCAGCGTTGGGTCCAATGAGCAGTTCTTC
CSVGSNEQFF
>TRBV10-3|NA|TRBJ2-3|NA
TGTGCCATCTCTGGTCGCCTAGCAGTCGCAGATACGCAGTATTTT
CAISGRLAVADTQYF
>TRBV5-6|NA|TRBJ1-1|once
TGTGCCAGCAGCTTAGGCGGGGGGCGTAGCACTGAAGCTTTCTTT
CASSLGGGRSTEAFF
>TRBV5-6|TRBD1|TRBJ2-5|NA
TGTGCCAGCAGCCCGGACAGGGCAGAGACCCAGTACTTC
CASSPDRAETQYF
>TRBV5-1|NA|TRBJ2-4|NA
TGCGCCAGCAGCTTGGGGCAGACCCTAGCCAAAAACATTCAGTACTTC
CASSLGQTLAKNIQYF
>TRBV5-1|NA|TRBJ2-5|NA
TGCGCCAGCAGCGCCGGGCCAGTTGGCGGCCAAGAGACCCAGTACTTC
CASSAGPVGGQETQYF
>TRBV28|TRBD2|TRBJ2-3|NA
TGTGCCAGCAGTTTAGGCGGGAGGATAGCGGATACGCAGTATTTT
CASSLGGRIADTQYF
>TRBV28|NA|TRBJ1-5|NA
TGTGCCAGCAGGGGGAGTGGCAATCAGCCCCAGCATTTT
CASRGSGNQPQHF
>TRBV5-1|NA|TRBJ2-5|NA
TGCGCCAGCAGCTGGGGGGCAGGGGAAGAGACCCAGTACTTC
CASSWGAGEETQYF
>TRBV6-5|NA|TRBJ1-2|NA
TGTGCCAGCAGTTATAAGGCTTATTCTAACTATGGCTACACCTTC
CASSYKAYSNYGYTF
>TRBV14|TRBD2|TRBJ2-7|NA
TGTGCCAGCAGCCGAAAAAAGGCTAGCGGGAGTGGCGAGCAGTACTTC
CASSRKKASGSGEQYF
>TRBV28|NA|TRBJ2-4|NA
TGTGCCAGCAGTTTATCCAGGGGCACAAACATTCAGTACTTC
CASSLSRGTNIQYF
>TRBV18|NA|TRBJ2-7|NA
TGTGCCAGCTCACACGGGGACCCGGGATACGAGCAGTACTTC
CASSHGDPGYEQYF
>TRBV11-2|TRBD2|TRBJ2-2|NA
TGTGCCAGCAGCGGGCGAGCGGGAGGGCCACACACCGGGGAGCTGTTTTTT
CASSGRAGGPHTGELFF
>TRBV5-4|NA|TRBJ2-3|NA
TGTGCCAGCAGCCTGAAAACAGGGCAGGGGACAGATACGCAGTATTTT
CASSLKTGQGTDTQYF
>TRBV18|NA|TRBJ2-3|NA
TGTGCCAGCTCACCAGATACCCTAAGGGCGCAGTATTTT
CASSPDTLRAQYF
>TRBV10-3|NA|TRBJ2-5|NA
TGTGCCATCAGAGGGACCCCGCAAGAGACCCAGTACTTC
CAIRGTPQETQYF